This record covers a single T cell receptor beta chain. Its antigen is unidentified. The junction had 6 bases not matched to a gene; V was cut back by 3 bases and J by 5 bases. The CDR3 length is 15 residues. CDR1 and CDR2 (germline): SGHTA, FQGNSA. This sample is drawn from a study of cytomegalovirus exposure and HLA in healthy donors. Data came from immunoSEQ multiplex PCR; TCRdb stores just in-frame clones and leaves some out. The data hold about 150,000 clones, with just over 85% observed a single time. Study-level findings and limits: In a later analysis, first-cohort TCR clusters were found to tend to co-occur in the 100 to 150 validation repertoires. Reported results showed that the classifier diagnosed cytomegalovirus status with high specificity and sensitivity. In vitro checks showed that a few CMV-associated chains really do target CMV antigens.

The receptor was isolated from a human donor in good health. Input material: PBMCs. The gene calls are TRBV7-2 and TRBJ2-2, with 7 bases aligning to TRBD2. CDR3: CASSFGGGTTGELFF. CDR3 nucleotides: TGTGCCAGCAGCTTTGGGGGGGGTACGACCGGGGAGCTGTTTTTT.